Given below is one T cell receptor (beta chain) in context. The sample is drawn from a study of cytomegalovirus exposure and HLA in healthy donors. The PCR made use of 60 Vbeta and 13 Jbeta primers. Method: immunoSEQ multiplex PCR; TCRdb's copy keeps in-frame clones and lacks some. Among 90,000 or so clones listed, 55% to 70% were seen once. The V end lost 4 bases, the J end lost 2 bases, and 10 bases lay between the germline ends. Germline values: CDR1 LNHDA, CDR2 SQIVND (reference sequence). The CDR3 has 14 residues. The clonotype comes from a boy younger than 18 in good health and CMV-seropositive. The rearrangement links TRBV19 to TRBJ2-3; tentative D call: TRBD1 (6 bases). Sequencing input: PBMCs. The CDR3 reads CASSRDTFTDTQYF. DNA for the CDR3: TGTGCCAGTAGTAGGGACACTTTCACAGATACGCAGTATTTT. The variable domain in full, completed from reference TRBV19 and TRBJ2-3, reads DGGITQSPKYLFRKEGQNVTLSCEQNLNHDAMYWYRQDPGQGLRLIYYSQIVNDFQKGDIAEGYSVSREKKESFPLTVTSAQKNPTAFYLCASSRDTFTDTQYFGPGTRLTVL.